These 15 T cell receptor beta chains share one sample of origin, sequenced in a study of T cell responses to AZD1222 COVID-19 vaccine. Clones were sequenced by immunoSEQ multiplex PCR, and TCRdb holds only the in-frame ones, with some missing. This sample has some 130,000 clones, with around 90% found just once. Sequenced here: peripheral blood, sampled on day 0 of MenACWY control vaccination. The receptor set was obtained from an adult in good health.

The CDR3 is CASTQGGAEAFF. CDR3 bases: TGTGCCAGTACCCAGGGAGGGGCTGAAGCTTTCTTT. The chain carries TRBV19 and TRBJ1-1; possible D gene TRBD1, 5 bases. V was clipped by 7 bases and J by 6 bases, with 12 bases between them. The CDR3 covers 12 residues. Germline V gene data show CDR1 as LNHDA and CDR2 as SQIVND (reference sequence).

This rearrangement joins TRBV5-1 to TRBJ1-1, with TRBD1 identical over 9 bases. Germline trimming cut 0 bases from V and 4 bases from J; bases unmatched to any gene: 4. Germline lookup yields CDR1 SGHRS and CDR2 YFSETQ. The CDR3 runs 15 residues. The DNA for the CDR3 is TGCGCCAGCAGCTTGGAAGAGACAGGGGGCACTGAAGCTTTCTTT. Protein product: CASSLEETGGTEAFF.

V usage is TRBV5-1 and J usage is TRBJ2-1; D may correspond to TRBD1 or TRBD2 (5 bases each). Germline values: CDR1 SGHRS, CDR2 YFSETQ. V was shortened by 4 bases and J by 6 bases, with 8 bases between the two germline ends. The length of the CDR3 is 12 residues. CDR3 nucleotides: TGCGCCAGCAGCCGGGACCTCAATGAGCAGTTCTTC. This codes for CASSRDLNEQFF.

The CDR3 reads CASRLDRAYEQYF. In DNA, the CDR3 is TGTGCCAGCAGACTGGACAGGGCGTACGAGCAGTACTTC. The chain joins TRBV28 to TRBJ2-7; 8 bases align to TRBD1. Germline V gene data show CDR1 as MDHEN and CDR2 as SYDVKM. The V gene end was trimmed by 6 bases and the J gene end by 4 bases; junction bases not matched to a gene: 5. The CDR3 has 13 amino acids.

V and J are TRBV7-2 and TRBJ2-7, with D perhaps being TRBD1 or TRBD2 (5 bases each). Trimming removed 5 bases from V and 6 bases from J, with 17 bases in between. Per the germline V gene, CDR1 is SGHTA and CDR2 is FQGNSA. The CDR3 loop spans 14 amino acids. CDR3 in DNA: TGTGCCAGCAGCCCCTCCGGGACCTACACCGAGCAGTACTTC. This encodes CASSPSGTYTEQYF.

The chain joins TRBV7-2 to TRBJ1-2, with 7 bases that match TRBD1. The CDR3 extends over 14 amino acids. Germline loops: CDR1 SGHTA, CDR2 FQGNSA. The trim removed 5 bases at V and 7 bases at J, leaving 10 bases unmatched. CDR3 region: CASSRISTGLGYTF. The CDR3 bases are TGTGCCAGCAGCCGCATTTCGACAGGGCTTGGCTACACCTTC.

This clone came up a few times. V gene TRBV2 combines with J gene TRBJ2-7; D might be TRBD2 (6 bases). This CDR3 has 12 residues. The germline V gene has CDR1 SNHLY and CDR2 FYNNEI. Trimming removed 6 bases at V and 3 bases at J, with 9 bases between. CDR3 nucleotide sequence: TGTGCCAGCAGGGAGGGAGGCTACGAGCAGTACTTC. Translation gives CASREGGYEQYF.

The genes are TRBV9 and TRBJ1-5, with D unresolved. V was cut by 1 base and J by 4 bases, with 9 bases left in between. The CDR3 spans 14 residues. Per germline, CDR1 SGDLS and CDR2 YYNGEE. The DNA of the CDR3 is TGTGCCAGCAGCGTAATGGGCGGTAATCAGCCCCAGCATTTT. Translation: CASSVMGGNQPQHF.

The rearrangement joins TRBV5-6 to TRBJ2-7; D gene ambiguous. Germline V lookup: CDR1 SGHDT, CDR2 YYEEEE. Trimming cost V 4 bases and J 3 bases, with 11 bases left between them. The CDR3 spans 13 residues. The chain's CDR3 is CASSTDKDYEQYF. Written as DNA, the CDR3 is TGTGCCAGCAGCACTGACAAGGACTACGAGCAGTACTTC.

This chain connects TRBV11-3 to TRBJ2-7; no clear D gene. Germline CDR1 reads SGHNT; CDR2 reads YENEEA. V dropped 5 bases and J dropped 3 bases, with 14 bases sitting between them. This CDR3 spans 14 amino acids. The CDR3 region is CASSPSRSHYEQYF. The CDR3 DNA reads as TGTGCCAGCAGCCCCAGTAGGTCCCACTACGAGCAGTACTTC.

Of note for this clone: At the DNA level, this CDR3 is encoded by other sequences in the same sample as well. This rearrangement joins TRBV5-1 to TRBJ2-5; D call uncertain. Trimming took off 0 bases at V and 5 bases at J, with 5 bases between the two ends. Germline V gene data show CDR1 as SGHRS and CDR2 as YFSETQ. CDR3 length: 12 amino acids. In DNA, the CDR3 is TGCGCCAGCAGCTTGGCCGGGGAGACCCAGTACTTC. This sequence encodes CASSLAGETQYF.

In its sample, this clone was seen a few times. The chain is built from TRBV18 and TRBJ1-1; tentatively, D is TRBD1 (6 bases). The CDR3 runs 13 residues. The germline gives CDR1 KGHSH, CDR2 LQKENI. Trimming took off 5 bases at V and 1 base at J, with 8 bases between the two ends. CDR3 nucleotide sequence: TGTGCCAGCTCATCAGGGGCGAACACTGAAGCTTTCTTT. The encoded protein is CASSSGANTEAFF.

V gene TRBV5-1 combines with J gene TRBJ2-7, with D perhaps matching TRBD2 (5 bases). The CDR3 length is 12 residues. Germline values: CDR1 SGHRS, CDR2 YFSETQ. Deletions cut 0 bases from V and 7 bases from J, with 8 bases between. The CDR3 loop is CASSLDWREQYF. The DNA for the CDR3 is TGCGCCAGCAGCTTGGATTGGAGGGAGCAGTACTTC. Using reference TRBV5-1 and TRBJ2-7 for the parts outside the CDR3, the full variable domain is KAGVTQTPRYLIKTRGQQVTLSCSPISGHRSVSWYQQTPGQGLQFLFEYFSETQRNKGNFPGRFSGRQFSNSRSEMNVSTLELGDSALYLCASSLDWREQYFGPGTRLTVT.

Here the CDR3 DNA reads TGTGCCACCAGTGATTCAGCCACCGGGACAGTCCGTGGCTACACCTTC. Translating gives CATSDSATGTVRGYTF. The chain is built from TRBV24-1 and TRBJ1-2, with 7 bases fitting TRBD1. CDR1 and CDR2 from the germline V gene are KGHDR and SFDVKD. V dropped 2 bases and J dropped 7; count of bases not matched to a gene: 12. This CDR3 comprises 16 residues.

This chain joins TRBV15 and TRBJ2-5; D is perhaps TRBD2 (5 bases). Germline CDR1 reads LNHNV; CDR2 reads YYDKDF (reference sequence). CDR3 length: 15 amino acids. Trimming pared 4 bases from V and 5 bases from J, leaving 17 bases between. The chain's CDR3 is CATSTQRTFSETQYF. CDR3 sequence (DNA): TGTGCCACCAGCACCCAGCGGACCTTTTCTGAGACCCAGTACTTC. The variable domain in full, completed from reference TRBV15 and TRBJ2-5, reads DAMVIQNPRYQVTQFGKPVTLSCSQTLNHNVMYWYQQKSSQAPKLLFHYYDKDFNNEADTPDNFQSRRPNTSFCFLDIRSPGLGDTAMYLCATSTQRTFSETQYFGPGTRLLVL.